Presented here are 15 T cell receptor beta chains from one specimen sequenced in a study of T cells in localized non-small cell lung cancer. Here immunoSEQ multiplex PCR was the method, and the copy in TCRdb shows in-frame clones only, minus some. The sample records around 140,000 clones, 80% to 90% being singletons. Sequenced here: peripheral blood, sampled before any cancer treatment. All receptors come from a female donor at least 60 years old with stage I lung adenocarcinoma.

V and J are TRBV19 and TRBJ1-5; D unclear. V lost 8 bases and J 7 bases, leaving 12 bases between the germline ends. The CDR3 spans 12 residues. CDR1 LNHDA and CDR2 SQIVND come from the germline V gene (reference sequence). The CDR3 reads CASRMLGQPQHF. DNA of the CDR3: TGTGCCAGTCGCATGCTCGGACAGCCCCAGCATTTT.

The J gene is TRBJ1-1, the V gene TRBV7-3; 7 positions agree with TRBD1. V shed 5 bases, J shed 5 bases, and the junction held 5 bases outside the gene matches. The CDR3 is made up of 13 amino acids. CDR1 and CDR2 (germline): SGHTA, FQGTGA. CDR3 sequence: CASSDHRGTEAFF. The CDR3 DNA reads as TGTGCCAGCAGCGACCACAGGGGAACTGAAGCTTTCTTT.

The chain recombines TRBV9 with TRBJ1-3, with D possibly TRBD1 on 5 matching bases. The germline V and J ends were trimmed by 9 bases and 0 bases, with 25 bases remaining between them. The CDR3 has 18 residues. In germline, CDR1 is SGDLS, CDR2 YYNGEE. CDR3 in amino acids: CAKTNPVGHPYSGNTIYF. CDR3 nucleotide sequence: TGTGCCAAGACAAACCCTGTAGGACACCCTTACTCTGGAAACACCATATATTTT.

This clone was recorded once. CDR3 residues: CASSHRRAPGYTF. The CDR3 nucleotides are TGTGCCAGCAGCCACCGAAGGGCGCCTGGCTACACCTTC. The chain carries TRBV5-4 and TRBJ1-2; D gene ambiguous. The CDR3 runs to 13 residues. Per germline, CDR1 SGHNT and CDR2 YYREEE (reference sequence). V gave up 4 bases and J gave up 7 bases, with 14 bases separating them.

The V call is TRBV6-6, the J call TRBJ1-2, with TRBD1 matching 7 bases. V shed 6 bases and J 3 bases; nucleotides not matched to a gene: 10. The germline CDR1 and CDR2 sequences are MNHNY and SVGAGI (reference sequence). The CDR3 sequence is 15 residues long. The CDR3 sequence: CASSPLRGGYYGYTF. Here the CDR3 DNA reads TGTGCCAGCAGCCCACTCCGAGGGGGCTACTATGGCTACACCTTC.

The chain is built from TRBV5-1 and TRBJ2-2; no reliable D call. Per the germline V gene, CDR1 is SGHRS and CDR2 is YFSETQ. The CDR3 runs to 15 residues. V lost 0 bases to trimming and J lost 3 bases, with 9 bases between them. The CDR3, as DNA: TGCGCCAGCAGCTTGGGGGGTGCGCACACCGGGGAGCTGTTTTTT. This gives the protein CASSLGGAHTGELFF.

The chain combines TRBV19 with TRBJ1-3; D is undetermined. CDR1 is LNHDA and CDR2 is SQIVND in the germline V gene (reference sequence). Trimming left V 5 bases short and J 4 bases short, with 12 bases between. The CDR3 is 14 residues long. The CDR3 nucleotides read TGTGCCAGTAGTCCAAACGGGGTCGGAAACACCATATATTTT. This encodes CASSPNGVGNTIYF.

This sequence joins TRBV10-3 and TRBJ1-1; the D gene is possibly TRBD1 (5 bases). Germline V gives CDR1 ENHRY, CDR2 SYGVKD. The CDR3 consists of 16 residues. The V gene lost 4 bases and the J gene lost 3 bases, with 18 bases spanning the gap. The CDR3 sequence is CAISGRGGKGDTEAFF. CDR3 sequence (DNA): TGTGCCATCAGTGGACGGGGAGGGAAAGGGGACACTGAAGCTTTCTTT.

V and J are TRBV29-1 and TRBJ2-5; the D gene could be TRBD1 or TRBD2 (5 bases each). Germline values: CDR1 SQVTM, CDR2 ANQGSEA. The V end was cut by 3 bases, the J end by 5 bases, with 10 bases between. The CDR3 spans 12 residues. The CDR3 DNA is TGCAGCGTTGATGACGGGGCGGAGACCCAGTACTTC. This translates into CSVDDGAETQYF.

V usage is TRBV7-9 and J usage is TRBJ2-7, with 7 positions matching TRBD2. Per the germline V gene, CDR1 is SEHNR and CDR2 is FQNEAQ (reference sequence). Unmatched junction bases numbered 7, after V lost 2 bases and J lost 6 bases. This CDR3 has 14 residues. The CDR3: CASSLSIPSGEQYF. CDR3 coding DNA: TGTGCCAGCAGCTTATCGATCCCTAGCGGCGAGCAGTACTTC.

The V gene is TRBV28, the J gene TRBJ1-5; 9 bases map to TRBD1. The CDR3 consists of 14 residues. Trimming cost V 6 bases and J 6 bases; bases outside gene matches: 6. CDR1 MDHEN and CDR2 SYDVKM come from the germline V gene. The CDR3 DNA follows: TGTGCCAGCAGGGGACAGGGAAACGGTCAGCCCCAGCATTTT. It encodes CASRGQGNGQPQHF.

The V call is TRBV7-6, the J call TRBJ2-3; perhaps TRBD2 as D (6 bases). The CDR3 runs to 14 residues. The germline CDR1 and CDR2 sequences are SGHVS and FNYEAQ. The V and J ends lost 5 bases and 4 bases respectively, with 13 bases between them. In DNA, the CDR3 is TGTGCCAGCAGCCCGTGGGGGGAATCAGATACGCAGTATTTT. Translated, it gives CASSPWGESDTQYF.

The V and J genes are TRBV6-5 and TRBJ2-7; D not resolved. The CDR3 extends over 12 amino acids. The V end was cut by 5 bases, the J end by 1 base, with 6 bases between. Germline CDR1 is MNHEY and CDR2 is SVGAGI. CDR3 nucleotides: TGTGCCAGCAGTCGCGGATCCTACGAGCAGTACTTC. It codes for CASSRGSYEQYF.

In this sample, this clone turned up a few times. The J gene is TRBJ1-2, the V gene TRBV7-9; 9 bases match TRBD1. The CDR3 is 16 residues long. CDR1 and CDR2 (germline): SEHNR, FQNEAQ (reference sequence). The V and J ends lost 4 bases and 7 bases, in that order; junction bases with no gene match: 13. The CDR3 here is CASSSAPRQGDPGYTF. In nucleotides, the CDR3 is TGTGCCAGCAGCTCAGCCCCCCGACAGGGGGATCCTGGCTACACCTTC.

The chain couples TRBV5-1 to TRBJ1-4; 8 bases line up with TRBD1. Germline V lookup: CDR1 SGHRS, CDR2 YFSETQ. Trimming cost V 4 bases and J 3 bases; bases outside gene matches: 5. This CDR3 has 15 residues. The chain's CDR3 is CASSQPQGANEKLFF. The CDR3 nucleotides read TGCGCCAGCAGCCAACCACAGGGGGCTAATGAAAAACTGTTTTTT. The variable domain in full, completed from reference TRBV5-1 and TRBJ1-4, reads KAGVTQTPRYLIKTRGQQVTLSCSPISGHRSVSWYQQTPGQGLQFLFEYFSETQRNKGNFPGRFSGRQFSNSRSEMNVSTLELGDSALYLCASSQPQGANEKLFFGSGTQLSVL.